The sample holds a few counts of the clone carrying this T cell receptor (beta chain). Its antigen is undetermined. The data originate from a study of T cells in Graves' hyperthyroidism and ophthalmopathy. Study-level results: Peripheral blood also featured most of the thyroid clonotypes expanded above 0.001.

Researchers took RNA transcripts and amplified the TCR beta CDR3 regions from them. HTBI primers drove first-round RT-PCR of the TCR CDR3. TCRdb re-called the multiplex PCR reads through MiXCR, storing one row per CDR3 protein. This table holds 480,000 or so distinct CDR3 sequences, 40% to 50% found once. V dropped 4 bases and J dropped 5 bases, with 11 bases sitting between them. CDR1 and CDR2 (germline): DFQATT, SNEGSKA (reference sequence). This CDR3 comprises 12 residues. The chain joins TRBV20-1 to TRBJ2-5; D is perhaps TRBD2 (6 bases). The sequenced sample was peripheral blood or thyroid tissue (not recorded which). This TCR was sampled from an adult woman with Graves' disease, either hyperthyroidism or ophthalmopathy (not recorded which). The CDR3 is CSAMGGSETQYF. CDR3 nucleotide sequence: TGCAGTGCTATGGGAGGATCCGAGACCCAGTACTTC.